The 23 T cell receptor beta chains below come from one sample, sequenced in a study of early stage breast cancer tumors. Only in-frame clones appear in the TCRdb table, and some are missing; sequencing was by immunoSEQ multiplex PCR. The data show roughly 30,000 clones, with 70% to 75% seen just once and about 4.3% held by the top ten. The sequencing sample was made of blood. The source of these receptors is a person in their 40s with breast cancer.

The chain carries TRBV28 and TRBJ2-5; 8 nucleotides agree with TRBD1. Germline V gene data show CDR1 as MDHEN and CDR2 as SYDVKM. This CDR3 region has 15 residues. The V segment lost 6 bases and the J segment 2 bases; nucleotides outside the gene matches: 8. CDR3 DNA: TGTGCCAGCAGGAGTGGACAGGGCGCTCAAGAGACCCAGTACTTC. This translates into CASRSGQGAQETQYF.

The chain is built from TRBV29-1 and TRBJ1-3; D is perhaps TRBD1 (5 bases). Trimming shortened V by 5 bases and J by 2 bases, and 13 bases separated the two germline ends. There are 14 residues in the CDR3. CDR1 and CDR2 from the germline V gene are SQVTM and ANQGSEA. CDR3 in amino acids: CSVSPQGAGNTIYF. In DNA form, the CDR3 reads TGCAGCGTTTCACCGCAGGGAGCTGGAAACACCATATATTTT. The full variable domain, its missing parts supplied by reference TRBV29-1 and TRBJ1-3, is SAVISQKPSRDICQRGTSLTIQCQVDSQVTMMFWYRQQPGQSLTLIATANQGSEATYESGFVIDKFPISRPNLTFSTLTVSNMSPEDSSIYLCSVSPQGAGNTIYFGEGSWLTVV.

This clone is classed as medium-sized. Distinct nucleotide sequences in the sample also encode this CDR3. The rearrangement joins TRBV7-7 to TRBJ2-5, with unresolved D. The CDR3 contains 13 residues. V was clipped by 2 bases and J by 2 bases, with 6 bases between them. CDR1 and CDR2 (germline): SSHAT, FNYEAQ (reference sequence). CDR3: CASSLYLQETQYF. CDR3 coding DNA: TGTGCCAGCAGCTTATACTTACAAGAGACCCAGTACTTC.

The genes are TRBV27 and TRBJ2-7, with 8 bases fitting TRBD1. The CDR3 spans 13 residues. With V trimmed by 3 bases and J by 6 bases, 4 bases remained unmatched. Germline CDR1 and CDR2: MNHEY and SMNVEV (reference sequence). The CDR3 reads CASSFGQGAEQYF. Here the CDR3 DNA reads TGTGCCAGCAGTTTCGGGCAGGGGGCCGAGCAGTACTTC.

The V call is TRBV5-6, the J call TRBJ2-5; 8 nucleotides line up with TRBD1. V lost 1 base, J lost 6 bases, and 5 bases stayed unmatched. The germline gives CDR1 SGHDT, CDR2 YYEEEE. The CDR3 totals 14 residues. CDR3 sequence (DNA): TGTGCCAGCAGCTTGTCGCAGGGGGCAAAGACCCAGTACTTC. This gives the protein CASSLSQGAKTQYF. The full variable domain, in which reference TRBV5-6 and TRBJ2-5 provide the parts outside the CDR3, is DAGVTQSPTHLIKTRGQQVTLRCSPKSGHDTVSWYQQALGQGPQFIFQYYEEEERQRGNFPDRFSGHQFPNYSSELNVNALLLGDSALYLCASSLSQGAKTQYFGPGTRLLVL.

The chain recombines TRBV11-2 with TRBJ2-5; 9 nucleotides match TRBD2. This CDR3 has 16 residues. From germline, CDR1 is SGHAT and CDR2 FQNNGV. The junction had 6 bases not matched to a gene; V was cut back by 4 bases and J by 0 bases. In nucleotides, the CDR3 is TGTGCCAGCAGCTGGCAGGCTAGCGGGGACCAAGAGACCCAGTACTTC. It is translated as CASSWQASGDQETQYF.

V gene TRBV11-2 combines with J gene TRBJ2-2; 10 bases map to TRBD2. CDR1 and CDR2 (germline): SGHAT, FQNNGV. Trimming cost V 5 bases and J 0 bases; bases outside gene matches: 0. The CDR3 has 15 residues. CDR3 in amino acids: CASSGLAANTGELFF. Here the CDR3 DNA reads TGTGCCAGCAGCGGACTAGCGGCGAACACCGGGGAGCTGTTTTTT.

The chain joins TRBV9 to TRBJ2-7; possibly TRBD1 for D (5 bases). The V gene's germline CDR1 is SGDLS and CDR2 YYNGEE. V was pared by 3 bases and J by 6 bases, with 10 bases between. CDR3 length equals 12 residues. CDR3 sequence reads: CASSGQGSEQYF. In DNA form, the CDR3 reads TGTGCCAGCAGCGGTCAGGGCTCCGAGCAGTACTTC.

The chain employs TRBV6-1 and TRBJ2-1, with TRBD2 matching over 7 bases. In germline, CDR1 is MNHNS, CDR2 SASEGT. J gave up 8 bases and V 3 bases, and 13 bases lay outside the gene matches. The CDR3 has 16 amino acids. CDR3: CASSDAGRRGYYEQFF. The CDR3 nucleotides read TGTGCCAGCAGTGACGCCGGGAGGAGGGGTTACTATGAGCAGTTCTTC.

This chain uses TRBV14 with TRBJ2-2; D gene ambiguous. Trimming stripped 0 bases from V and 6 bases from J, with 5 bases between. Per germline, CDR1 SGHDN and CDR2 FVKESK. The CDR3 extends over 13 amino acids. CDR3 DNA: TGTGCCAGCAGCCAAGAGGGCGCCGGGGAGCTGTTTTTT. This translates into CASSQEGAGELFF.

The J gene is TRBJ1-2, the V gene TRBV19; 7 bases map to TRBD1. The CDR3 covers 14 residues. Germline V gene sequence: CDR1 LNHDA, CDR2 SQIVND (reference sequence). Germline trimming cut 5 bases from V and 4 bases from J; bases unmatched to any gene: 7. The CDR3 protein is CASSPPGQRYGYTF. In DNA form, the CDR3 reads TGTGCCAGTAGTCCCCCGGGACAGCGCTATGGCTACACCTTC.

In DNA, the CDR3 is TGTGCCACCAGCGCCGGACTGGGCTCCTACGAGCAGTACTTC. Encoded protein: CATSAGLGSYEQYF. V usage is TRBV15 and J usage is TRBJ2-7; D perhaps matches TRBD2 (5 bases). V was trimmed by 5 bases and J by 0 bases, leaving 11 bases between them. From germline, CDR1 is LNHNV and CDR2 YYDKDF (reference sequence). This CDR3 has 14 amino acids.

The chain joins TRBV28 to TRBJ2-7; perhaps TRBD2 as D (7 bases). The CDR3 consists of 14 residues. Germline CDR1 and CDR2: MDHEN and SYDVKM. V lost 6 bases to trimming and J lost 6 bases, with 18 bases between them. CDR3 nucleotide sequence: TGTGCCAGCAGCGAGACTTCGGGGGGCCCCGAGCAGTACTTC. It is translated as CASSETSGGPEQYF.

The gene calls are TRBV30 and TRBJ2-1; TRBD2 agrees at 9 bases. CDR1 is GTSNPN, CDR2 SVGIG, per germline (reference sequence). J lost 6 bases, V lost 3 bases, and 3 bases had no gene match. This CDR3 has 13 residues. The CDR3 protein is CAWSGTSINEQFF. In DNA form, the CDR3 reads TGTGCCTGGAGCGGGACTAGCATCAATGAGCAGTTCTTC. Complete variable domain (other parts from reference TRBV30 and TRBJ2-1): SQTIHQWPATLVQPVGSPLSLECTVEGTSNPNLYWYRQAAGRGLQLLFYSVGIGQISSEVPQNLSASRPQDRQFILSSKKLLLSDSGFYLCAWSGTSINEQFFGPGTRLTVL.

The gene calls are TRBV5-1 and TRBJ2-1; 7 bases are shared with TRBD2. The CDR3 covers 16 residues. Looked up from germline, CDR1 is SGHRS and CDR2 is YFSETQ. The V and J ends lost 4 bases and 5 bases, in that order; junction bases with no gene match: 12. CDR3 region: CASSPRLAANNNEQFF. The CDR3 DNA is TGCGCCAGCAGCCCTCGGCTAGCGGCAAATAACAATGAGCAGTTCTTC.

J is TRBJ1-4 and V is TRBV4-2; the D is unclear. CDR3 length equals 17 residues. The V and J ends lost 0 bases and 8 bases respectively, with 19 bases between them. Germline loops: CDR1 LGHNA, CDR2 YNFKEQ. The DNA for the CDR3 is TGTGCCAGCAGCCAAGATTTGAAAACCGCCGGACGGGAAAAACTGTTTTTT. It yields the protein CASSQDLKTAGREKLFF.

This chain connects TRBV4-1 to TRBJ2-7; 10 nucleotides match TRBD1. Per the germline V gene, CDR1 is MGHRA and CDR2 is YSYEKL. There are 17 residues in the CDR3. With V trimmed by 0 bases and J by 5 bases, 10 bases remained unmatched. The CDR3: CASSQEPGGTGAHEQYF. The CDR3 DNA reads TGCGCCAGCAGCCAAGAGCCGGGGGGGACAGGGGCCCACGAGCAGTACTTC.

Here the CDR3 DNA reads TGTGCCAGCTCCCGCACAGGGGGCGAGAACACTGAAGCTTTCTTT. The encoded protein is CASSRTGGENTEAFF. J is TRBJ1-1 and V is TRBV18, with 9 bases fitting TRBD1. This CDR3 spans 15 amino acids. Trimming removed 6 bases from V and 1 base from J; junction bases left unmatched: 6. Per germline, CDR1 KGHSH and CDR2 LQKENI.

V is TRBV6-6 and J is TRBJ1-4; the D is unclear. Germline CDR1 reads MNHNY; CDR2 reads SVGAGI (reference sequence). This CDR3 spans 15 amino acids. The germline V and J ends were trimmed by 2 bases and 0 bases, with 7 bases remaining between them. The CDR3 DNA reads TGTGCCAGCAGTTACACCAGCGCAACTAATGAAAAACTGTTTTTT. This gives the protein CASSYTSATNEKLFF.

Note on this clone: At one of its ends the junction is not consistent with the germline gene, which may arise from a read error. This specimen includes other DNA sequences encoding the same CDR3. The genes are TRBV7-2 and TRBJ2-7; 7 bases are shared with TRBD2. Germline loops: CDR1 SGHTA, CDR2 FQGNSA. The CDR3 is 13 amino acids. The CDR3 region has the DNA TGTGCCAGCGGATTTGCGGGAGACTACGAACAGTACTTC. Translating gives CASGFAGDYEQYF. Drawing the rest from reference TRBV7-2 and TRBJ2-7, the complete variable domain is GAGVSQSPSNKVTEKGKDVELRCDPISGHTALYWYRQSLGQGLEFLIYFQGNSAPDKSGLPSDRFSAERTGGSVSTLTIQRTQQEDSAVYLCASGFAGDYEQYFGPGTRLTVT.

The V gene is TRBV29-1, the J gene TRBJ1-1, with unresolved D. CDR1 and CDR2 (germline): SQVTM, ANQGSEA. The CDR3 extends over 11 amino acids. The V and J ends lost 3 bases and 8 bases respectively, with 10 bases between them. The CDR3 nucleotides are TGCAGCGTTGAGTCTCTGGAAGAAGCTTTCTTT. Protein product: CSVESLEEAFF. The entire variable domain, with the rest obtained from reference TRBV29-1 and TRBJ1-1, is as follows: SAVISQKPSRDICQRGTSLTIQCQVDSQVTMMFWYRQQPGQSLTLIATANQGSEATYESGFVIDKFPISRPNLTFSTLTVSNMSPEDSSIYLCSVESLEEAFFGQGTRLTVV.

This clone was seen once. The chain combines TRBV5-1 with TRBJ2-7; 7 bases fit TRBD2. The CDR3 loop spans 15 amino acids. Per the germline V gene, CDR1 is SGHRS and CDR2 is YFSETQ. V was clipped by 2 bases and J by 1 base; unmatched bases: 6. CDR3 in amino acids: CASSLATSSSYEQYF. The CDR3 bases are TGCGCCAGCAGCTTAGCGACTAGCTCATCCTACGAGCAGTACTTC.

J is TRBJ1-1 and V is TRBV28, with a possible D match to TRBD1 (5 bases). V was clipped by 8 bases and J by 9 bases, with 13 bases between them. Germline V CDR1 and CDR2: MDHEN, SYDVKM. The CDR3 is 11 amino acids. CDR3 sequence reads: CASHNRIQAFF. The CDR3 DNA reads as TGTGCCAGCCATAACAGGATACAAGCTTTCTTT. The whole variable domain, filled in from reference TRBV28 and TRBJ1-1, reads DVKVTQSSRYLVKRTGEKVFLECVQDMDHENMFWYRQDPGLGLRLIYFSYDVKMKEKGDIPEGYSVSREKKERFSLILESASTNQTSMYLCASHNRIQAFFGQGTRLTVV.